The rows below give T cell receptor beta chains drawn from one sample of a study of memory B cells and T cells in multiple sclerosis. Clones were read by immunoSEQ multiplex PCR, and TCRdb kept only the in-frame ones, dropping some. The sample holds about 32,000 clones, about 84% seen once. No antigens are known for them. The sequenced sample was PBMCs from blood kept in culture. Source of these receptors: a human donor with multiple sclerosis. Each CDR3 is given with its conserved first and last residue. The D gene is left open where the match is weak. Not all rows give a size; the values are once, few, many and, for expanded clones, a class.

V: TRBV7-8; size: -; J: TRBJ1-2; D: -; DNA: TGTGCCAGCAGCTTAGGGTATGGGGAAGTCTCTGGCTACACCTTC; CDR3: CASSLGYGEVSGYTF
V: TRBV7-2; size: -; J: TRBJ2-7; D: -; DNA: TGTGCCAGCAGCTTTGGGGTTGGCGAGCAGTACTTC; CDR3: CASSFGVGEQYF
V: TRBV7-8; size: -; J: TRBJ2-7; D: TRBD1; DNA: TGTGCCAGCGGACAGGGGATATACGAGCAGTACTTC; CDR3: CASGQGIYEQYF
V: TRBV27; size: -; J: TRBJ1-1; D: TRBD1; DNA: TGTGCCAGCAGTCCAACAGGGGTCGGCACTGAAGCTTTCTTT; CDR3: CASSPTGVGTEAFF
V: TRBV11-2; size: -; J: TRBJ2-7; D: -; DNA: TGTGCCAGCAGCCCCCGTACAGGGCCGGAACCGGAGCAGTACTTC; CDR3: CASSPRTGPEPEQYF
V: TRBV6-1; size: -; J: TRBJ2-7; D: -; DNA: TGTGCCAGCAGTCCCGGGACGGCCTACGAGCAGTACTTC; CDR3: CASSPGTAYEQYF
V: TRBV9; size: -; J: TRBJ1-1; D: -; DNA: TGTGCCAGCAGCCCAAGGACCGACCCCAACGCTGAAGCTTTCTTT; CDR3: CASSPRTDPNAEAFF
V: TRBV28; size: -; J: TRBJ1-1; D: -; DNA: TGTGCCAGCAGTTTACGGGGGCGCCTGGGCACTGAAGCTTTCTTT; CDR3: CASSLRGRLGTEAFF
V: TRBV6-1; size: few; J: TRBJ1-2; D: -; DNA: TGTGCCAGCAGGAGGAGGGGATATGGCTACACCTTC; CDR3: CASRRRGYGYTF
V: TRBV15; size: -; J: TRBJ2-5; D: TRBD2; DNA: TGTGCCACCAGCACCACTAGCGGGGGTTTCCAAGAGACCCAGTACTTC; CDR3: CATSTTSGGFQETQYF
V: TRBV10-2; size: -; J: TRBJ2-1; D: -; DNA: TGCGCCAGCAGTGAGTCGCCCCCACGAGCATACAATGAGCAGTTCTTC; CDR3: CASSESPPRAYNEQFF
V: TRBV7-2; size: -; J: TRBJ1-5; D: -; DNA: TGTGCCAGCAGCATGACACTCGACAGGCTGAACCAGCCCCAGCATTTT; CDR3: CASSMTLDRLNQPQHF
V: TRBV19; size: -; J: TRBJ2-1; D: -; DNA: TGTGCCAGTAGTGATCCCCGGGGCGAGCAGTTCTTC; CDR3: CASSDPRGEQFF
V: TRBV19; size: -; J: TRBJ1-6; D: TRBD1; DNA: TGTGCCAGTAGTATAACAGGGGGACAGAATTCACCCCTCCACTTT; CDR3: CASSITGGQNSPLHF
V: TRBV6-6; size: -; J: TRBJ2-5; D: TRBD1; DNA: TGTGCCAGCAGCGACAGGGGGCGGGAGACCCAGTACTTC; CDR3: CASSDRGRETQYF
V: TRBV27; size: -; J: TRBJ1-2; D: -; DNA: TGTGCCAGCAGTGGAGGTCAGGGGTACTATGGCTACACCTTC; CDR3: CASSGGQGYYGYTF
V: TRBV9; size: -; J: TRBJ2-7; D: -; DNA: TGTGCCAGCAGTCTAGGAGGGGGCGAGCAGTACTTC; CDR3: CASSLGGGEQYF
V: TRBV19; size: few; J: TRBJ2-5; D: TRBD1; DNA: TGTGCCAGTGGTAACAGGGGGAGGGAGACCCAGTACTTC; CDR3: CASGNRGRETQYF
V: TRBV5-4; size: -; J: TRBJ2-7; D: -; DNA: TGTGCCAGCAGCTTGGCTGGGGCCCCTCTAAACGAGCAGTACTTC; CDR3: CASSLAGAPLNEQYF
V: TRBV6-6; size: -; J: TRBJ1-2; D: TRBD1; DNA: TGTGCCAGCAGGCAGGGGGCAGGACTATATGGCTACACCTTC; CDR3: CASRQGAGLYGYTF
V: TRBV5-4; size: -; J: TRBJ2-2; D: TRBD2; DNA: TGTGCCAGCAGCTCCGGGGTAGCGGGAGGATACACCGGGGAGCTGTTTTTT; CDR3: CASSSGVAGGYTGELFF
V: TRBV19; size: -; J: TRBJ1-2; D: TRBD1; DNA: TGTGCCAGTAGGAGTCCCGGGACAGACTATGGCTACACCTTC; CDR3: CASRSPGTDYGYTF
V: TRBV15; size: -; J: TRBJ2-3; D: TRBD2; DNA: TGTGCCACCAGCAGAGTGGTAGCGGGGGGCACAGATACGCAGTATTTT; CDR3: CATSRVVAGGTDTQYF
V: TRBV6-5; size: -; J: TRBJ2-3; D: -; DNA: TGTGCCAGCAGTTACTCTCTGGCAGGCACAGATACGCAGTATTTT; CDR3: CASSYSLAGTDTQYF
V: TRBV7-9; size: -; J: TRBJ2-3; D: TRBD2; DNA: TGTGCCAGCAGCTTATTAGCGGGGCCCACAGATACGCAGTATTTT; CDR3: CASSLLAGPTDTQYF
V: TRBV9; size: -; J: TRBJ2-3; D: TRBD2; DNA: TGTGCCAGCAGCGTAGTACGAGCGGGGGGCACAGATACGCAGTATTTT; CDR3: CASSVVRAGGTDTQYF
V: TRBV4-2; size: once; J: TRBJ2-7; D: TRBD1; DNA: TGTGCCAGCAGCCAAGATCTTCGGACAGGTCGGGAAAACGAGCAGTACTTC; CDR3: CASSQDLRTGRENEQYF
V: TRBV27; size: -; J: TRBJ2-2; D: -; DNA: TGTGCCAGCAGTATTCTGGGCTCGTCCGGGGAGCTGTTTTTT; CDR3: CASSILGSSGELFF
V: TRBV7-3; size: -; J: TRBJ2-7; D: TRBD2; DNA: TGTGCCAGCAGCCGGACTAGCGGGGGCTACGAGCAGTACTTC; CDR3: CASSRTSGGYEQYF
V: TRBV9; size: -; J: TRBJ1-2; D: -; DNA: TGTGCCAGCAGCGGTCTCCCCGACGAGTCCTGGGCCTATGGCTACACCTTC; CDR3: CASSGLPDESWAYGYTF
V: TRBV19; size: -; J: TRBJ2-7; D: TRBD1; DNA: TGTGCCAGTAGTACCCGGGACAGCTACGAGCAGTACTTC; CDR3: CASSTRDSYEQYF
V: TRBV18; size: -; J: TRBJ1-2; D: TRBD1; DNA: TGTGCCAGCTCACTTACCGGGACAGGGACTGGCTACACCTTC; CDR3: CASSLTGTGTGYTF
V: TRBV6-5; size: -; J: TRBJ2-5; D: TRBD1; DNA: TGTGCCAGCAGTTCCCGACGACAGGGATTAGAGACCCAGTACTTC; CDR3: CASSSRRQGLETQYF
V: TRBV5-1; size: -; J: TRBJ2-3; D: -; DNA: TGCGCCAGCAGCTTTGGTAGCTTCACAGATACGCAGTATTTT; CDR3: CASSFGSFTDTQYF
V: TRBV4-1; size: once; J: TRBJ2-7; D: -; DNA: TGCGCCAGCAGTCAAGAGGGGGTGGGGGCCTACGAGCAGTACTTC; CDR3: CASSQEGVGAYEQYF
V: TRBV2; size: -; J: TRBJ1-6; D: TRBD1; DNA: TGTGCCAGCAGTTTGGGACAGGGTAATTCACCCCTCCACTTT; CDR3: CASSLGQGNSPLHF
V: TRBV4-1; size: -; J: TRBJ2-5; D: -; DNA: TGCGCCAGCAGCCAAGTAGAAGAGACCCAGTACTTC; CDR3: CASSQVEETQYF
V: TRBV18; size: -; J: TRBJ1-1; D: -; DNA: TGTGCCAGCTCACCCGGGACATCTCAAGCTTTCTTT; CDR3: CASSPGTSQAFF
V: TRBV14; size: few; J: TRBJ1-2; D: TRBD1; DNA: TGTGCCAGCAGCGTAGCGGGACAGTATGGCTACACCTTC; CDR3: CASSVAGQYGYTF
V: TRBV19; size: -; J: TRBJ2-7; D: -; DNA: TGTGCCAGTAGTCGGGACTTCAGCTCCTACGAGCAGTACTTC; CDR3: CASSRDFSSYEQYF
V: TRBV5-4; size: -; J: TRBJ2-3; D: -; DNA: TGTGCCAGCAGCTTGCAATTCACAGATACGCAGTATTTT; CDR3: CASSLQFTDTQYF
V: TRBV2; size: -; J: TRBJ1-2; D: -; DNA: TGTGCCAGCAGTGGGGGGGGACGTTACTATGGCTACACCTTC; CDR3: CASSGGGRYYGYTF
V: TRBV7-9; size: -; J: TRBJ2-1; D: TRBD2; DNA: TGTGCCAGCAGCCCAGGACTAGCGAATATCAATGAGCAGTTCTTC; CDR3: CASSPGLANINEQFF
V: TRBV7-3; size: -; J: TRBJ2-7; D: TRBD1; DNA: TGTGCCAGCAGCCGGAGTGACAGGGGTTACGAGCAGTACTTC; CDR3: CASSRSDRGYEQYF
V: TRBV5-1; size: -; J: TRBJ2-1; D: -; DNA: TGCGCCAGCAGCTTATCAGGGGTGAAAAATGAGCAGTTCTTC; CDR3: CASSLSGVKNEQFF
V: TRBV6-5; size: -; J: TRBJ2-2; D: -; DNA: TGTGCCAGCAGTTACTTCCGGACAGACACCGGGGAGCTGTTTTTT; CDR3: CASSYFRTDTGELFF
V: TRBV9; size: -; J: TRBJ2-7; D: -; DNA: TGTGCCAGCAGCGTAGGGGCTAGCTCAGGCGAGCAGTACTTC; CDR3: CASSVGASSGEQYF
V: TRBV19; size: few; J: TRBJ2-7; D: -; DNA: TGTGCCAGTAGTATCTTCGGGGACGAGCAGTACTTC; CDR3: CASSIFGDEQYF
V: TRBV6-6; size: -; J: TRBJ1-1; D: TRBD1; DNA: TGTGCCAGCAGTCCCCGACAGGGTGGATTGAACACTGAAGCTTTCTTT; CDR3: CASSPRQGGLNTEAFF
V: TRBV29-1; size: once; J: TRBJ2-5; D: TRBD2; DNA: TGCAGCGTCCCAACCGGGGGGGATGTGAGGACCCAGTACTTC; CDR3: CSVPTGGDVRTQYF